This T cell receptor beta chain came from a study of blood T cell repertoires in COVID-19. Study-level background: Researchers got acute and convalescent COVID-19 samples from the United States, Italy and Spain. Sources were T cells, B-cell-depleted T cells, or PBMCs; the material itself was cDNA or gDNA.

In the original workflow: The authors estimated nucleated cell counts from reference gene primer amplification. The data were produced by immunoSEQ multiplex PCR, yet TCRdb's version contains in-frame clones alone and is incomplete. For V, J and clone size, that table is used; D and trimming come from the DNA. The table shows some 120,000 clones, with about 85% occurring only once. Germline V gives CDR1 MNHNY, CDR2 SVGAGI (reference sequence). The CDR3 has 15 residues. J gave up 6 bases and V 0 bases, and 4 bases lay outside the gene matches. The chain links TRBV6-6 to TRBJ2-5; 10 bases match TRBD1. The receptor was isolated from a man between 65 and 80 years old with acute or convalescent COVID-19. The sequenced sample consisted of peripheral blood. The CDR3, as DNA: TGTGCCAGCAGTTACTCGACAGGGGGCGTGAAGACCCAGTACTTC. Its protein product is CASSYSTGGVKTQYF.